This T cell receptor (beta chain) was recorded in a study of cytomegalovirus exposure and HLA in healthy donors. Across the study: An earlier analysis found 117 million unique TCR beta sequences from about 190 million T cells. Study findings and constraints: Later on, a genetic analysis was performed. It linked a missense variant in DCLRE1C with V- and J-gene trimming of TCR beta.

Concerning this clone: What it binds is unknown.

J gave up 6 bases and V 4 bases, and 8 bases lay outside the gene matches. CDR3 length: 17 residues. Germline V gene sequence: CDR1 SGHNT, CDR2 YYREEE (reference sequence). The PCR employed 60 Vbeta primers together with 13 Jbeta primers. Profiling relied on immunoSEQ multiplex PCR, and the TCRdb table lists in-frame clones only, not all of them. The profile shows 150,000 to 200,000 clones, around four fifths of them singletons. This chain connects TRBV5-4 to TRBJ2-2; 14 bases map to TRBD2. The sequencing input was PBMCs. The source is a man aged 18 to 35 in good health and CMV-seronegative. In DNA form, the CDR3 reads TGTGCCAGCAGCATACTTCGGACTAGCGGGGGGCCCGGGGAGCTGTTTTTT. This encodes CASSILRTSGGPGELFF.